Listed below are T cell receptor beta chains from one sample, sequenced in a study. From the 5' RACE reads, TCRdb called clonotypes with MiXCR, one entry per CDR3 protein. The table lists about 57,000 distinct CDR3 sequences, approximately 26% of them singletons. Input material: tumor-infiltrating Tregs sorted from the breast tumor. The receptors were gathered from a female donor with breast cancer. CDR3s include the opening cysteine and the closing phenylalanine or tryptophan. The D gene is left open where the match is weak. Not all rows give a size; the values are once, few, many and, for expanded clones, a class.

v_call	clone_size	d_call	j_call	cdr3_nt	cdr3_aa
TRBV20-1	few	-	TRBJ1-3	TGCAGTGCTTTCGGCAGGACTGGAAACACCATATATTTT	CSAFGRTGNTIYF
TRBV7-2	-	-	TRBJ1-5	TGTGCCAGCAGCTTACCCCAGGGTGACGGTCAGCCCCAGCATTTT	CASSLPQGDGQPQHF
TRBV7-3	-	TRBD2	TRBJ2-2	TGTGCCAGCAGCTCTAGCGGAAACACCGGGGAGCTGTTTTTT	CASSSSGNTGELFF
TRBV29-1	-	-	TRBJ1-2	TGCAGCGCCGCCAGCATCTATGGCTACACCTTC	CSAASIYGYTF
TRBV30	-	-	TRBJ2-6	TGTGCCTGGAGTGTTGCCTCTGGGGCCAACGTCCTGACTTTC	CAWSVASGANVLTF
TRBV7-8	-	-	TRBJ2-7	TGTGCCAGCAGCTTAGCCCCGAGCTGGGCAGGCGAGCAGTACTTC	CASSLAPSWAGEQYF
TRBV6-5	few	-	TRBJ1-6	TGTGCCAGCAGTTCAGGGGTTTCACCCCTCCACTTT	CASSSGVSPLHF
TRBV9	many	TRBD1	TRBJ1-2	TGTGCCAGCAGCGTAGCCGGGACAGGAGTCGGCTACACCTTC	CASSVAGTGVGYTF
TRBV11-2	few	TRBD2	TRBJ2-3	TGTGCCAGCGCTTACCAACTAGCGAGCACAGATACGCAGTATTTT	CASAYQLASTDTQYF
TRBV7-2	-	-	TRBJ1-1	TGTGCCAGCAGCTTAGGCGGTATTTGGGACACTGAAGCTTTCTTT	CASSLGGIWDTEAFF
TRBV29-1	many	TRBD1	TRBJ1-2	TGCAGCGTTGACCCTACAGGGGCCTATGGCTACACCTTC	CSVDPTGAYGYTF
TRBV28	-	TRBD1	TRBJ1-5	TGTGCCAGCACCCCTGACAGGGTTCAGACCCAGCATTTT	CASTPDRVQTQHF
TRBV5-1	-	-	TRBJ1-1	TGCGCCAGCAACTGGGCGGGGTCTTTGAACACTGAAGCTTTCTTT	CASNWAGSLNTEAFF
TRBV27	-	-	TRBJ2-4	TGTGCCAGCAGTTTGGGGCCCGGGCTAATTCAGTACTTC	CASSLGPGLIQYF
TRBV20-1	few	TRBD2	TRBJ2-3	TGCAGTGCTAGTGATAGCGGGGGGGCTGGAGATACGCAGTATTTT	CSASDSGGAGDTQYF
TRBV7-2	few	-	TRBJ1-5	TGTGCCGGGACAAACGGGGTAAATCAGCCCCAGCATTTT	CAGTNGVNQPQHF
TRBV11-2	few	-	TRBJ2-3	TGTGCCAGCAGCCTCCTCTTGGGCGCAGATACGCAGTATTTT	CASSLLLGADTQYF